This entry describes one T cell receptor beta chain. Its antigen is currently unknown. Clones were sequenced by immunoSEQ multiplex PCR, and TCRdb holds only the in-frame ones, with some missing. The sample holds about 140,000 clones, roughly 90% seen once. The data were obtained in a study of T cell responses to AZD1222 COVID-19 vaccine. Findings and caveats of the study: The sample set comprised mostly white British donors with more females, and clonal diversity was possibly underestimated.

This CDR3 is built from 13 residues. V lost 8 bases and J lost 1; bases outside the gene matches: 5. Per germline, CDR1 LNHDA and CDR2 SQIVND (reference sequence). The chain employs TRBV19 and TRBJ2-7, with 7 bases that match TRBD2. This receptor was obtained from an adult in good health. The sequenced sample was peripheral blood, obtained on day 0 of AZD1222 vaccination. The CDR3 sequence: CASGGRESYEQYF. CDR3 sequence (DNA): TGTGCCAGTGGTGGGCGGGAGTCCTACGAGCAGTACTTC.